One TCR beta chain is described in this entry. Germline CDR1 reads KGHDR; CDR2 reads SFDVKD. Trimming removed 6 bases from V and 3 bases from J; junction bases left unmatched: 11. CDR3 length equals 17 residues. Cohorts were based on clinical histories the participants reported. The data are from a study of blood T cell repertoires in COVID-19. Profiled with immunoSEQ multiplex PCR; TCRdb holds only in-frame clones, not every one. Altogether some 190,000 clones are present, roughly 86% being singletons, with the ten largest covering around 6%. Sequencing was performed on PBMCs or T cells enriched from blood (not recorded which). The gene calls are TRBV24-1 and TRBJ2-7; 12 bases line up with TRBD2. The sequence was collected from a man aged 35 to 55 with acute COVID-19. CDR3: CATSPGTRLAGVYEQYF. The DNA for the CDR3 is TGTGCCACCAGTCCGGGGACTAGACTAGCGGGAGTCTACGAGCAGTACTTC.